This TCR beta chain derives from a study of blood T cell repertoires in COVID-19. The V and J ends lost 5 bases and 3 bases, in that order; junction bases with no gene match: 12. The CDR3 sequence is 16 residues long. Looked up from germline, CDR1 is SEHNR and CDR2 is FQNEAQ (reference sequence). Clones were sequenced by immunoSEQ multiplex PCR, and TCRdb holds only the in-frame ones, with some missing. The repertoire holds roughly 59,000 clones, with under 80% as singletons. This chain connects TRBV7-9 to TRBJ1-1; 7 nucleotides line up with TRBD1. The TCR originated in a human donor in a cohort sampled during active COVID-19. Sequenced sample: peripheral blood. The CDR3 DNA reads as TGTGCCAGCAGCCACCCCAAGGAGGGGGCGGACACTGAAGCTTTCTTT. Protein: CASSHPKEGADTEAFF.